Listed below are T cell receptor beta chains from one sample, sequenced in a study of T cell responses to AZD1222 COVID-19 vaccine. This table comes from immunoSEQ multiplex PCR, and its TCRdb copy is limited to in-frame clones, with some not included. Found here are roughly 150,000 clones, 80% to 95% of them singletons; the top ten hold about 5.9%. Specimen: peripheral blood, collected 28 days after the second AZD1222 dose. The receptors here all came from an adult who received the AZD1222 COVID-19 vaccine. Each CDR3 is given with its conserved first and last residue. A D gene is named only where the DNA matches it firmly. Not every row has a clone size; where given, it reads once, few, many or a size class.

NA	TRBV5-4	TRBJ1-4	NA	CASSLGGSHGEKLFF	TGTGCCAGCAGCTTGGGGGGCAGCCACGGAGAAAAACTGTTTTTT
NA	TRBV5-1	TRBJ1-6	NA	CASSPIDQSSYNSPLHF	TGCGCCAGCAGTCCTATAGACCAGAGCTCCTATAATTCACCCCTCCACTTT
once	TRBV19	TRBJ1-5	NA	CASSLLSQGPGSQPQHF	TGTGCCAGTAGTCTATTATCACAGGGACCGGGCAGTCAGCCCCAGCATTTT
NA	TRBV7-9	TRBJ2-5	NA	CASSPLQVETQYF	TGTGCCAGCAGCCCCCTCCAGGTGGAGACCCAGTACTTC
NA	TRBV4-1	TRBJ2-1	TRBD2	CASSQGLAGHNEQFF	TGCGCCAGCAGCCAAGGGCTAGCGGGACACAATGAGCAGTTCTTC
NA	TRBV6-1	TRBJ1-4	NA	CASSEAGGRTNEKLFF	TGTGCCAGCAGTGAAGCGGGGGGAAGGACTAATGAAAAACTGTTTTTT
few	TRBV5-1	TRBJ2-6	TRBD2	CASSLVSGGPSSGANVLTF	TGCGCCAGCAGCTTGGTTAGCGGGGGGCCGAGCTCTGGGGCCAACGTCCTGACTTTC
NA	TRBV2	TRBJ2-1	NA	CASSGDRNEQFF	TGTGCCAGCAGTGGTGACAGGAATGAGCAGTTCTTC
NA	TRBV7-9	TRBJ1-1	NA	CASSLVHGPEAFF	TGTGCCAGCAGCTTAGTGCACGGTCCTGAAGCTTTCTTT
NA	TRBV4-2	TRBJ1-1	TRBD1	CASSQDGTGGISTEAFF	TGTGCCAGCAGCCAAGATGGAACAGGGGGCATAAGCACTGAAGCTTTCTTT
NA	TRBV5-6	TRBJ2-7	NA	CASSLNVYEQYF	TGTGCCAGCAGCTTGAACGTCTACGAGCAGTACTTC
NA	TRBV9	TRBJ1-2	NA	CASSERPPGPPGGYTF	TGTGCCAGCAGCGAGAGACCACCAGGGCCGCCTGGAGGCTACACCTTC
NA	TRBV15	TRBJ1-5	NA	CATVDGYSNQPQHF	TGTGCCACCGTGGACGGTTATAGCAATCAGCCCCAGCATTTT
NA	TRBV7-2	TRBJ2-2	TRBD2	CASSLYSSGGPSGELFF	TGTGCCAGCAGCCTTTACAGTAGCGGGGGGCCCTCCGGGGAGCTGTTTTTT
NA	TRBV3-1/TRBV3-2	TRBJ2-1	NA	CASSPIFCGSKVENNEQFF	TGTGCCAGCAGCCCGATATTCTGCGGCTCAAAGGTCGAGAACAATGAGCAGTTCTTC
once	TRBV3-1/TRBV3-2	TRBJ1-5	NA	CASSQGYSNQPQHF	TGTGCCAGCAGCCAAGGGTATAGCAATCAGCCCCAGCATTTT
NA	TRBV6-4	TRBJ2-1	NA	CASSGRAGFEQFF	TGTGCCAGCAGTGGCAGGGCGGGATTTGAGCAGTTCTTC
NA	TRBV30	TRBJ2-6	NA	CAWSSSSGANVLTF	TGTGCCTGGAGTAGCAGCTCTGGGGCCAACGTCCTGACTTTC
once	TRBV19	TRBJ2-2	TRBD2	CASSIEGLAGGQGTGELFF	TGTGCCAGTAGTATAGAGGGACTAGCGGGAGGGCAGGGCACCGGGGAGCTGTTTTTT
NA	TRBV6-5	TRBJ2-7	TRBD1	CASSSNRDRGYEQYF	TGTGCCAGCAGTTCTAACCGGGACAGGGGCTACGAGCAGTACTTC
NA	TRBV18	TRBJ1-4	NA	CASSPQENKNEKLFF	TGTGCCAGCTCACCACAGGAGAACAAAAATGAAAAACTGTTTTTT
NA	TRBV3-1/TRBV3-2	TRBJ1-6	NA	CASSQDGGSFSPLHF	TGTGCCAGCAGCCAAGATGGGGGGTCCTTTTCACCCCTCCACTTT
NA	TRBV28	TRBJ2-7	NA	CASSFRGNEQYF	TGTGCCAGCAGTTTCCGGGGGAACGAGCAGTACTTC
once	TRBV6-5	TRBJ1-4	NA	CASSYSEAATNEKLFF	TGTGCCAGCAGTTACTCCGAGGCGGCAACTAATGAAAAACTGTTTTTT
NA	TRBV3-1/TRBV3-2	TRBJ2-7	TRBD1	CASSPAAGGSNEQYF	TGTGCCAGCAGCCCCGCGGCAGGGGGCTCGAACGAGCAGTACTTC
NA	TRBV11-2	TRBJ1-1	NA	CASSFQELTEAFF	TGTGCCAGCAGCTTTCAGGAGTTGACTGAAGCTTTCTTT
NA	TRBV14	TRBJ2-5	TRBD2	CASSQASGTLETQYF	TGTGCCAGCAGCCAAGCTAGCGGGACCTTAGAGACCCAGTACTTC
NA	TRBV18	TRBJ1-2	NA	CASSPTGEANYGYTF	TGTGCCAGCTCACCCACAGGAGAGGCTAACTATGGCTACACCTTC
NA	TRBV5-1	TRBJ2-1	NA	CASSQHESYNEQFF	TGCGCCAGCAGCCAGCACGAATCCTACAATGAGCAGTTCTTC
NA	TRBV6-2/TRBV6-3	TRBJ1-2	NA	CASSQRVDGNYGYTF	TGTGCCAGCAGCCAAAGAGTCGACGGCAATTATGGCTACACCTTC
NA	TRBV4-2	TRBJ1-3	NA	CASSQDADRRPSHSGNTIYF	TGTGCCAGCAGCCAAGATGCCGACAGGCGGCCCTCTCACTCTGGAAACACCATATATTTT
NA	TRBV2	TRBJ2-1	TRBD2	CASSPGLAGLNEQFF	TGTGCCAGCAGTCCGGGACTAGCGGGACTCAATGAGCAGTTCTTC
NA	TRBV5-6	TRBJ1-2	TRBD1	CASSPRTGNYGYTF	TGTGCCAGCAGCCCAAGGACAGGAAACTATGGCTACACCTTC
NA	TRBV4-3	TRBJ1-5	NA	CASSQDRGRNQPQHF	TGCGCCAGCAGCCAAGATCGGGGACGCAATCAGCCCCAGCATTTT
NA	TRBV28	TRBJ2-7	NA	CASSSLYEQYF	TGTGCCAGCAGTTCCCTTTACGAGCAGTACTTC
NA	TRBV7-9	TRBJ2-2	TRBD2	CATASGSITGELFF	TGTGCCACCGCTAGCGGGAGTATCACCGGGGAGCTGTTTTTT
NA	TRBV7-2	TRBJ2-1	NA	CASSLGGRPNNEQFF	TGTGCCAGCAGCCTAGGGGGACGGCCCAACAATGAGCAGTTCTTC
NA	TRBV4-1	TRBJ1-2	TRBD1	CASSPGTGGLYGYTF	TGCGCCAGCAGCCCCGGGACAGGGGGCCTCTATGGCTACACCTTC
NA	TRBV7-2	TRBJ1-1	NA	CASSPRRGASAEAFF	TGTGCCAGCAGCCCCCGGAGGGGGGCTAGCGCTGAAGCTTTCTTT
NA	TRBV7-2	TRBJ1-2	TRBD1	CASSSPTGFYGYTF	TGTGCCAGCAGCTCTCCGACAGGGTTCTATGGCTACACCTTC
once	TRBV2	TRBJ2-5	NA	CASSKVETQYF	TGTGCCAGCTCCAAGGTGGAGACCCAGTACTTC
once	TRBV7-9	TRBJ2-3	NA	CASSRVGPNTDTQYF	TGTGCCAGCAGCCGGGTGGGACCCAACACAGATACGCAGTATTTT
few	TRBV3-1/TRBV3-2	TRBJ1-6	NA	CASSQVQAVGSPLHF	TGTGCCAGCAGCCAAGTACAGGCCGTCGGATCACCCCTCCACTTT
once	TRBV18	TRBJ2-1	TRBD2	CASSPPGGRDNEQFF	TGTGCCAGCTCACCCCCGGGGGGAAGGGACAATGAGCAGTTCTTC